This TCR beta chain came from a study of OX40 agonist ivuxolimab in advanced cancers. For the study at large: Males comprised about 84% of the group, whose mean age was about 62 years (range roughly 20 to 90). Study conclusions and caveats: CD8+ T cells showed, on average, more clonal expansion than CD4+ cells. Clonal expansion was seen in CD4+ and CD8+ blood T cells by week 6 at 0.1 to 3.0 mg/kg.

Note on this clone: Its cognate antigen is unknown.

The germline V gene has CDR1 MNHEY and CDR2 SVGAGI. This CDR3 contains 13 residues. J gave up 4 bases and V 7 bases, and 4 bases lay outside the gene matches. At cycle 4 day 1, cycle 7 day 1, and baseline, blood was sampled. The data were produced by immunoSEQ multiplex PCR, yet TCRdb's version contains in-frame clones alone and is incomplete. Of some 70,000 clones in the sample, 80% are singletons; the top ten hold under 9.5%. Sequencing used CD4+ or CD8+ T cells sorted from blood, obtained in a trial of the OX40 agonist ivuxolimab. V and J are TRBV6-5 and TRBJ2-7; 10 bases line up with TRBD1. The TCR sequence derives from an adult with an advanced solid tumor such as melanoma, head and neck, liver or kidney cancer. In nucleotides, the CDR3 is TGTGCCAGCAAGGGGACAGGGGCGTACGAGCAGTACGTC. It specifies CASKGTGAYEQYV.